This entry features one TCR beta chain sequence. Its antigen has not been determined. Base qualities were left out, and no much larger clone turns up one base away. The immunoSEQ Assay, a bias-controlled multiplex PCR, was used to amplify TCRbeta CDR3 regions from genomic DNA. In the source study's methods: Nucleated cell counts per sample were estimated from amplification of reference gene primers within the assay. To quantify the absolute abundance of each unique TCRbeta CDR3 rearrangement, sequence reads were collapsed and filtered. For each sample, productive Simpson clonality was calculated as the square root of Simpson's diversity index across productive rearrangements. The immuneACCESS repertoire file appears here via TCRdb, limited to in-frame rearrangements. These files lack a portion of the clones; in checked studies, under half of the deficit traces to unresolved V genes, and the cause of the others is not known. V and J calls and clone size are those listed in that table; D and trimming were worked out from the DNA. In this sample the table shows roughly 150,000 clones, 85% of which occur a single time. Over 2.5% of the sample goes to the ten largest clones.

Trimming accounts for 4 bases at V and 8 bases at J, while the number of junction bases matched to no gene is 10. CDR1 is given as SEHNR and CDR2 as FQNEAQ, both from the germline V gene (reference sequence). From its cysteine to its phenylalanine, the CDR3 spans 16 amino acids. The entry retains the CDR3 DNA only, 48 bases that are in frame from base 1. The data stem from a study of blood T cell repertoires in COVID-19 (TCRdb year 2020). Notes on the research overall: Samples from collaborators originated in the United States, Italy and Spain and spanned both the acute and convalescent phases of COVID-19. The material from the prospective study consisted of cDNA or gDNA derived from T cells, B-cell-depleted T cells, or PBMCs. Deeply sampled blood TCRbeta repertoires from subjects exposed to, actively infected with, or recovered from COVID-19 were included in the dataset. A freely available public database, intended as a resource for researchers studying the immune response to SARS-CoV-2, is where the repertoires were released. Samples were obtained from the ongoing ImmuneRACE study (first 160 participants) and from about 1,300 subjects provided by 6 global collaborators. Sample metadata almost always included a de-identified subject ID, COVID-19 status, age in years and sex. Where HLA class I and class II types were available, the types were taken from metadata supplied by the sample provider, not from assay-based typing.

Overall study outcomes, separate from this receptor: How much clinical and demographic metadata was included differed by source and by participant, and the metadata was provided uncurated.

Whole blood was collected in K2EDTA tubes by collaborating institutions according to the institutions' own protocols. For TCRbeta analysis, collaborators shipped samples as frozen whole blood, isolated PBMCs, or DNA extracted from either of those sample types. Sequencing used peripheral blood. The receptor was isolated from a man aged 50 to 59 with acute or convalescent COVID-19. The chain was built from TRBV7-9 and TRBJ2-3, and TRBD2 aligns with 12 junction nucleotides. The bases are TGTGCCAGCAGCTACCGGACTAGCGGGATTTCGGGTACGCAGTATTTT. Translated, it reads CASSYRTSGISGTQYF.